This entry lists 2 T cell receptor beta chains sequenced from one sample in a study of CXCR3-negative and CXCR3-positive naive CD8 T cells. Which antigens these TCRs recognize remains unknown. UMI-tagged TRB cDNA libraries were built via 5' RACE. TCRdb re-called the 5' RACE reads and shows each CDR3 protein once, DNA omitted. The sample has some 140,000 distinct CDR3 sequences. Study-wide points: CXCR3-positive naive cells had TRB CDR3s that were more hydrophobic than CXCR3-negative naive cells had.

The sequencing input was naive CXCR3+ CD8+ T cells from blood. Documented subset: CD45RO-CCR7+CD27+CD95- naive CD8+ T cells expressing CXCR3 (TNR3+). The receptor source for this set is a human donor in good health. Some clones in this sample may be carry-over from other donors' samples.

The rearrangement joins TRBV12-3 or TRBV12-4 to TRBJ2-5; TCRdb's D gene call, TRBD1, goes unchecked for lack of DNA. CDR3 length: 15 residues. The CDR3 is CASSFLGARQETQYF.

The gene calls are TRBV15 and TRBJ2-7; the TCRdb D gene call, TRBD1, has no DNA to confirm it. Germline V lookup: CDR1 LNHNV, CDR2 YYDKDF (reference sequence). CDR3 length equals 14 residues. The CDR3 here is CATSSRDRYYEQYF. Together with reference TRBV15 and TRBJ2-7, the CDR3 gives the full variable domain: DAMVIQNPRYQVTQFGKPVTLSCSQTLNHNVMYWYQQKSSQAPKLLFHYYDKDFNNEADTPDNFQSRRPNTSFCFLDIRSPGLGDTAMYLCATSSRDRYYEQYFGPGTRLTVT.